The 5 T cell receptor beta chains presented below share a single source sample, sequenced in a study of CD8 T cells in Susac syndrome. The RNA, roughly 0.5 to 1 ug, was put through reverse transcription using random hexamers. TCRdb itself ran the immunoSEQ multiplex PCR reads through MiXCR, one entry per CDR3 protein. The sample lists tens of thousands of distinct CDR3 sequences, more than 85% seen once, with about 0.47% in the top ten. Input material: CD8+ T cells from PBMCs. Receptors were obtained from a human donor with multiple sclerosis.

The genes are TRBV4-3 and TRBJ2-2, with 13 nucleotides matching TRBD2. CDR3 size: 17 residues. From germline, CDR1 is LGHNA and CDR2 YSLEER. Unmatched junction bases numbered 5, after V lost 0 bases and J lost 7 bases. The CDR3 region has the DNA TGCGCCAGCAGCCAAGATTTACTAGCGGGAGGGAGCGGGGAGCTGTTTTTT. The encoded protein is CASSQDLLAGGSGELFF.

The chain employs TRBV4-1 and TRBJ2-1; the D gene is possibly TRBD2 (6 bases). This CDR3 contains 14 residues. Trimming took off 0 bases at V and 3 bases at J, with 6 bases between the two ends. The germline gives CDR1 MGHRA, CDR2 YSYEKL. The CDR3 loop reads CASSQEDYYNEQFF. For the CDR3, the DNA is TGCGCCAGCAGCCAAGAGGACTACTACAATGAGCAGTTCTTC.

The genes are TRBV29-1 and TRBJ2-1, with 9 bases fitting TRBD1. The CDR3 has 15 amino acids. Germline V gene data show CDR1 as SQVTM and CDR2 as ANQGSEA. CDR3 sequence reads: CSCPTGQGSYNEQFF. In DNA, the CDR3 is TGCAGTTGTCCGACGGGACAGGGCTCCTACAATGAGCAGTTCTTC.

The V and J genes are TRBV12-3 or TRBV12-4 and TRBJ1-1; a weak D match, TRBD1 (5 bases). V was clipped by 7 bases and J by 5 bases, with 32 bases between them. The CDR3 is 19 amino acids. CDR3 sequence (DNA): TGTGCCAGCACGACTATAAGCACAGGAGGGAAAATGGGTTTGACTGAAGCTTTCTTT. Amino acid sequence: CASTTISTGGKMGLTEAFF.

This clonotype was observed a single time. The chain joins TRBV10-2 to TRBJ2-2; possible D gene TRBD1, 6 bases. With 5 bases removed from V and 4 bases from J, the gap between germline ends came to 11 bases. The CDR3 contains 14 residues. Germline V lookup: CDR1 WSHSY, CDR2 SAAADI. Written as DNA, the CDR3 is TGCGCCAGCAGTCAGGGGATTAGCACCGGGGAGCTGTTTTTT. This codes for CASSQGISTGELFF.